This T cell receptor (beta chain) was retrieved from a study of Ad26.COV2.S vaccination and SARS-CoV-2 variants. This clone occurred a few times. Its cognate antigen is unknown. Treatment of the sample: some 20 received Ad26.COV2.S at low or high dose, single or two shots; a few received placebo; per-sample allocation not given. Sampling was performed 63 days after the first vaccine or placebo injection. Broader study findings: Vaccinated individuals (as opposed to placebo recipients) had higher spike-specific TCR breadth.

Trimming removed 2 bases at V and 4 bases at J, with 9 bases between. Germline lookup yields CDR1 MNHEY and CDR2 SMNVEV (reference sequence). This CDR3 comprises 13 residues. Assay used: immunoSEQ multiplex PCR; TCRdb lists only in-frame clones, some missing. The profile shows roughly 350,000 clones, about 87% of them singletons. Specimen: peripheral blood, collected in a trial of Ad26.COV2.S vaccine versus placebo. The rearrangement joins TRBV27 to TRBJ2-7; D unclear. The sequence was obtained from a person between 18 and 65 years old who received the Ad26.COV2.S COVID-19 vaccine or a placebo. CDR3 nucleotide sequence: TGTGCCAGCAGTTTACAGGCTCTTTACGAGCAGTACTTC. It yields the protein CASSLQALYEQYF.